Listed here are 19 T cell receptor beta chains from one sample, sequenced in a study of metastatic and nonmetastatic thyroid tumors. Through MiXCR, TCRdb re-clonotyped the PCR reads. The sample has under 8,500 clones, about 31% seen once. All patients were treatment-naive before thyroid surgery. Sequenced: tumor tissue. The origin of the receptors is a female donor with papillary thyroid cancer or a benign thyroid nodule (not recorded which). Some clones in this sample may be carry-over from other donors' samples.

The chain couples TRBV12-3 or TRBV12-4 to TRBJ2-7, with 7 bases that match TRBD2. The CDR3 contains 14 residues. V dropped 3 bases and J dropped 4; count of bases not matched to a gene: 6. The CDR3 DNA reads as TGTGCCAGCAGTTTTGGGCTGGGGGGGTACGAGCAGTACTTC. It codes for CASSFGLGGYEQYF.

This clone was seen a few times. The rearrangement uses TRBV24-1 and TRBJ2-1; 8 bases align to TRBD2. The CDR3 runs 13 residues. Germline V lookup: CDR1 KGHDR, CDR2 SFDVKD. Losses at the gene ends were 3 bases for V and 8 bases for J; bases not matched to a gene: 2. CDR3 bases: TGTGCCACCAGTGATGTGGGACTAGATGAGCAGTTCTTC. Translated: CATSDVGLDEQFF.

J is TRBJ2-7 and V is TRBV19; D is perhaps TRBD1 (6 bases). Germline CDR1 is LNHDA and CDR2 is SQIVND (reference sequence). V lost 3 bases, J lost 6 bases, and 18 bases lay in between. The CDR3 totals 15 residues. The CDR3 nucleotides are TGTGCCAGTAGTATTATCCGGACAGACCTCTCCGAGCAGTACTTC. This sequence encodes CASSIIRTDLSEQYF.

In its sample, this clone is medium-sized. This chain uses TRBV15 with TRBJ2-7, with TRBD2 identical over 7 bases. The CDR3 totals 15 residues. J was trimmed by 4 bases and V by 0 bases; bases with no gene match: 6. Germline V lookup: CDR1 LNHNV, CDR2 YYDKDF (reference sequence). The CDR3 DNA sequence: TGTGCCACCAGCAGAGATGCGGGCGGGGGTTACGAGCAGTACTTC. The encoded protein is CATSRDAGGGYEQYF.

This clone was seen ten or more times. This may stem from a read error, because a much larger clone lies one nucleotide away. Because it lacks the conserved phenylalanine or tryptophan at the end, this CDR3 is likely a read error. The chain joins TRBV30 to TRBJ2-7; D is perhaps TRBD1 or TRBD2 (5 bases each). V gave up 2 bases and J gave up 2 bases, with 10 bases separating them. The CDR3 sequence is 13 residues long. Germline values: CDR1 GTSNPN, CDR2 SVGIG (reference sequence). The CDR3 region is CAWSRDGTYEQYL. The DNA of the CDR3 is TGTGCCTGGAGTAGGGACGGAACCTACGAGCAGTACCTC.

Remarks on this clone: The CDR3 does not end in the conserved phenylalanine or tryptophan, so this is likely a read error. The rearrangement links TRBV3-1 to TRBJ2-7, with D possibly matching TRBD1 (5 bases). The CDR3 consists of 14 residues. V lost 4 bases, J lost 7 bases, and 17 bases lay in between. CDR1 and CDR2 from the germline V gene are LGHDT and YNNKEL (reference sequence). This chain's CDR3 is CASSPGSQGREQYL. CDR3 coding DNA: TGTGCCAGCAGCCCCGGGTCCCAGGGTAGGGAGCAGTACCTC.

The J gene is TRBJ2-7, the V gene TRBV20-1, with TRBD2 matching over 12 bases. V was clipped by 7 bases and J by 6 bases; unmatched bases: 10. CDR1 and CDR2 from the germline V gene are DFQATT and SNEGSKA (reference sequence). The CDR3 covers 14 residues. As DNA, the CDR3 is TGCAGTGTTCCTAGCGGGAGGGCCTCCCCCGAGCAGTACTTC. Its translation: CSVPSGRASPEQYF.

This clone rates as medium-sized (0.01 to 0.1%). The rearrangement uses TRBV6-1 and TRBJ2-1, with TRBD2 matching 12 bases. This CDR3 region has 15 residues. Germline CDR1 reads MNHNS; CDR2 reads SASEGT. The V and J ends lost 5 bases and 4 bases, in that order; junction bases with no gene match: 3. The CDR3 is CASSLLAGGYNEQFF. The CDR3, as DNA: TGTGCCAGCAGTCTACTAGCGGGGGGTTACAATGAGCAGTTCTTC.

The count of this clone is one. This chain connects TRBV14 to TRBJ2-7; a possible D gene is TRBD1 (5 bases). The CDR3 extends over 13 amino acids. The V gene lost 2 bases and the J gene lost 6 bases, with 11 bases spanning the gap. CDR1 is SGHDN, CDR2 FVKESK, per germline. The CDR3 loop reads CASSQTRQSEQYF. CDR3 nucleotide sequence: TGTGCCAGCAGCCAAACCCGACAGTCCGAGCAGTACTTC.

This clone was detected only a few times. This likely comes from a read error, as the CDR3 has no conserved phenylalanine or tryptophan at its end. It is unclear where the CDR3 begins or ends on the DNA, so no DNA is shown, and the CDR3 is as TCRdb lists it. This sequence joins TRBV6-1 and TRBJ2-7; the D call of TRBD2 is as the table states it, not checked on the DNA. The germline CDR1 and CDR2 sequences are MNHNS and SASEGT. The length of the CDR3 is 14 amino acids, counting both ends. CDR3: CASSVGLAGELWNL.

With respect to this clone: The junction shows a germline mismatch at one end, possibly a read error. The V and J genes are TRBV6-2 or TRBV6-3 and TRBJ2-1; 11 nucleotides agree with TRBD2. This CDR3 has 17 amino acids. The germline V gene has CDR1 MNHEY and CDR2 SVGEGT. CDR3 in DNA: TGTGCCAGCACCGAGGGCCCTAGCGGGAGGTTTTCCAATGAGCAGGTCTTC. Translating it yields CASTEGPSGRFSNEQVF.

This clone was seen more than once but under ten times. The rearrangement joins TRBV6-1 to TRBJ2-3, with TRBD1 matching over 8 bases. This CDR3 is built from 14 residues. Germline-derived CDR1 and CDR2 are MNHNS and SASEGT. The junction had 6 bases not matched to a gene; V was cut back by 5 bases and J by 5 bases. Written as DNA, the CDR3 is TGTGCCAGCAGTTCCCGGACAGGGCGAGATACGCAGTATTTT. Protein: CASSSRTGRDTQYF.

This clone ranks as medium-sized. J is TRBJ2-7 and V is TRBV28; D is ambiguous. Trimming pared 5 bases from V and 7 bases from J, leaving 12 bases between. This CDR3 contains 12 residues. CDR1 MDHEN and CDR2 SYDVKM come from the germline V gene. CDR3 bases: TGTGCCAGCAGTCGTGGGAAGGGAGAGCAGTACTTC. Translation: CASSRGKGEQYF.

The genes are TRBV28 and TRBJ2-7; no definite D call. V lost 3 bases, J lost 2 bases, and 11 bases lay in between. The CDR3 has 14 amino acids. Germline V gene lookup returns CDR1 MDHEN and CDR2 SYDVKM. As DNA, the CDR3 is TGTGCCAGCAGTTTCGGACCGACACCCTACGAGCAGTACTTC. Protein product: CASSFGPTPYEQYF. The whole variable domain, remainder taken from reference TRBV28 and TRBJ2-7, is DVKVTQSSRYLVKRTGEKVFLECVQDMDHENMFWYRQDPGLGLRLIYFSYDVKMKEKGDIPEGYSVSREKKERFSLILESASTNQTSMYLCASSFGPTPYEQYFGPGTRLTVT.

This clone was counted a few times. V and J are TRBV5-1 and TRBJ2-7; TRBD1 matches 7 bases. Germline loops: CDR1 SGHRS, CDR2 YFSETQ. Losses at the gene ends were 0 bases for V and 7 bases for J; bases not matched to a gene: 4. The CDR3 is 13 residues long. The CDR3 DNA reads TGCGCCAGCAGCTTGGACCTCAGGGGGGAGCAGTACTTC. Translated: CASSLDLRGEQYF. Full variable domain (missing parts from reference TRBV5-1 and TRBJ2-7): KAGVTQTPRYLIKTRGQQVTLSCSPISGHRSVSWYQQTPGQGLQFLFEYFSETQRNKGNFPGRFSGRQFSNSRSEMNVSTLELGDSALYLCASSLDLRGEQYFGPGTRLTVT.

As to this clone: This is likely a read error, given that the CDR3 carries no conserved phenylalanine or tryptophan at its end. No DNA is shown, since the ends of the CDR3 on it are uncertain; the CDR3 is the one TCRdb lists. CDR3 sequence: CASLGREVSPLHL. The V and J genes are TRBV6-2 or TRBV6-3 and TRBJ1-6. Germline-derived CDR1 and CDR2 are MNHEY and SVGEGT. Counting both end residues, the CDR3 totals 13 amino acids.

As concerns this clone: Its ends do not fully match the called genes, so a read error is possible. V is TRBV9 and J is TRBJ2-2; D assignment may be TRBD1 or TRBD2 (5 bases each). The V gene's germline CDR1 is SGDLS and CDR2 YYNGEE. This CDR3 spans 14 amino acids. Here the CDR3 reads CVSSSGTTAGELFF. The CDR3, as DNA: TGTGTCAGCAGCTCCGGGACCACCGCCGGGGAGCTGTTTTTT.

Judged by abundance, this clone is medium-sized. CDR3 residues: CASSLGRGQLYNEQFF. The CDR3 bases are TGTGCCAGCAGCTTAGGCCGGGGACAGCTTTACAATGAGCAGTTCTTC. The chain has TRBV11-3 and TRBJ2-1; 7 bases are shared with TRBD1. After removal of 1 base from V and 4 bases from J, the junction contained 7 bases not matched to a gene. The CDR3 is 16 residues long. CDR1 is SGHNT, CDR2 YENEEA, per germline.

The J gene is TRBJ2-7, the V gene TRBV10-3; TRBD2 matches 11 bases. The germline gives CDR1 ENHRY, CDR2 SYGVKD. Losses at the gene ends were 6 bases for V and 6 bases for J; bases not matched to a gene: 7. The CDR3 is made up of 14 amino acids. This CDR3 reads CAISPPSGRSEQYF. The CDR3 DNA reads as TGTGCCATCAGCCCACCTAGCGGGAGGAGCGAGCAGTACTTC.